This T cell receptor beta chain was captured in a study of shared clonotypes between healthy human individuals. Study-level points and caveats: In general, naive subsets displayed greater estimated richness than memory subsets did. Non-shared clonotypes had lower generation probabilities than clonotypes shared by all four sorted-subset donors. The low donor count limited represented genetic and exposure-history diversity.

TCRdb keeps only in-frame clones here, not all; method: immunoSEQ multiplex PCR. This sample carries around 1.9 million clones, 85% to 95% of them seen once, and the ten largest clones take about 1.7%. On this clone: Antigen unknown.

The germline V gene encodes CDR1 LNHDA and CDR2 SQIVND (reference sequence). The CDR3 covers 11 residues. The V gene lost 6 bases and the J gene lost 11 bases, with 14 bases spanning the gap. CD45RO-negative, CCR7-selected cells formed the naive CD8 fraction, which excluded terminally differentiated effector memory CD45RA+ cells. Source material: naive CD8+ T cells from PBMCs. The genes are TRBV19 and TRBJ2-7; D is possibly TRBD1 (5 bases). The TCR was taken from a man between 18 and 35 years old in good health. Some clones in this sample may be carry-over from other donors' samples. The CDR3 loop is CASSTGADKYF. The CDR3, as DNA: TGTGCCAGTAGCACAGGCGCGGATAAGTACTTC.